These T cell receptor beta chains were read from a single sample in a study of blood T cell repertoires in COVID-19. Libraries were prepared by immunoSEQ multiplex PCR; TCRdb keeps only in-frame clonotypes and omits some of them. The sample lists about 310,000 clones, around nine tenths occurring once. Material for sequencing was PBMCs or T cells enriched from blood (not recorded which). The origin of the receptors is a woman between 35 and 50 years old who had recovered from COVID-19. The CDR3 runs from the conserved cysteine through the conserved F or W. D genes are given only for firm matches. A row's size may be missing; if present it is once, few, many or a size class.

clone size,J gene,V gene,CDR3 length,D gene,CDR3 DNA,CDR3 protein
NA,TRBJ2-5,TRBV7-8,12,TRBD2,TGTGCCAGCAGCTTAGTAGCGGGCGGCGAGTACTTC,CASSLVAGGEYF
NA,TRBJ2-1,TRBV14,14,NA,TGTGCCAGCAGCCAAGGAGAACCTAGGGGTGAGCAGTTCTTC,CASSQGEPRGEQFF
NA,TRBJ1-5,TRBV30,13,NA,TGTGCCTGGACCGGTTCGAGCAATCAGCCCCAGCATTTT,CAWTGSSNQPQHF
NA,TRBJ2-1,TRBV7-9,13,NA,TGTGCCAGCAGCTGGAGCGGGTTAAATGAGCAGTTCTTC,CASSWSGLNEQFF
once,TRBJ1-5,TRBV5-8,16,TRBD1,TGTGCCAGCAGCTCACCGGGACAGGGGAGGTACCAGCCCCAGCATTTT,CASSSPGQGRYQPQHF
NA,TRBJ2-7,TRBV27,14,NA,TGTGCCAGCAGTGCCCGACAGGCCGCATACGAGCAGTACTTC,CASSARQAAYEQYF
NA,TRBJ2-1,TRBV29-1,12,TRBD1,TGCAGCCCCCGGGGACAGGGGAATGAGCAGTTCTTC,CSPRGQGNEQFF
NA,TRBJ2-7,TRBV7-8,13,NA,TGTGCCAGCAGCGTCGACTTCGCCGGCGAGCAGTACTTC,CASSVDFAGEQYF
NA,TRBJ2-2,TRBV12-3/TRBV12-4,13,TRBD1,TGTGCCAGCAGTCTTCAGGGGGACGGGGAGCTGTTTTTT,CASSLQGDGELFF
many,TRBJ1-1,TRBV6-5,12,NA,TGTGCCAGCAGCGTCTCGAGCACTGAAGCTTTCTTT,CASSVSSTEAFF
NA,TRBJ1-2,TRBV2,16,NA,TGTGCCAGCAGCCCAGGGCGGAGCCTAAAACACTATGGCTACACCTTC,CASSPGRSLKHYGYTF
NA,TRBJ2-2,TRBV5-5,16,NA,TGTGCCAGCAGCTTGGCCAGCTGGGAGGAAACCGGGGAGCTGTTTTTT,CASSLASWEETGELFF
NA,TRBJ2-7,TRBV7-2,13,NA,TGTGCCAGCAGCGGCTTGGGGCAGGACGAGCAGTACTTC,CASSGLGQDEQYF
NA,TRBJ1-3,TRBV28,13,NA,TGTGCCAGCAGTTTCTCGGAGGGAAACACCATATATTTT,CASSFSEGNTIYF
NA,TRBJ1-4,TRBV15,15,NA,TGTGCCACCAGCAGAGATCATGCGGAGGGACGAGCACTGTTTTTT,CATSRDHAEGRALFF
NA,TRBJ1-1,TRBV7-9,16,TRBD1,TGTGCCAGCAGCGATCATTCGACAGGGGGGAACACTGAAGCTTTCTTT,CASSDHSTGGNTEAFF
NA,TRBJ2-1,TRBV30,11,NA,TGTGCCTGGAGTGGGGGAGCTGAGCAGTTCTTC,CAWSGGAEQFF
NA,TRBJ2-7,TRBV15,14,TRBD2,TGTGCCACCAGCAGAGATCTAGCGGCGTACGAGCAGTACTTC,CATSRDLAAYEQYF
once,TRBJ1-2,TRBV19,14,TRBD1,TGTGCCAGTAGTCCCGGACAGGGAGTAAGCGGCTACACCTTC,CASSPGQGVSGYTF
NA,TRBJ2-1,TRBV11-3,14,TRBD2,TGTGCCAGCAGCTTAGTAGGACTAGCTAGTGAGCAGTTCTTC,CASSLVGLASEQFF
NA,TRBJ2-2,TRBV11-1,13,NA,TGTGCCAGCAGCTTAGAGAGCACCGGGGAGCTGTTTTTT,CASSLESTGELFF
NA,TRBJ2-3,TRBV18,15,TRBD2,TGTGCCAGCTCACCTCCGGGACTAGCGGGGGATACGCAGTATTTT,CASSPPGLAGDTQYF
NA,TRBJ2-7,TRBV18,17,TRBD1,TGTGCCAGCTCACCACTCACAACCGGGACAGGGATTTACGAGCAGTACTTC,CASSPLTTGTGIYEQYF
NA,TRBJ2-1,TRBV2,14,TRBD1,TGTGCCAGCCTCTGGACAGGGGAAGAGGTGCGGCAGTTCTTC,CASLWTGEEVRQFF
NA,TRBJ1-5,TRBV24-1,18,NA,TGTGCCACCAGTGATATATCACAGGCCCTGTATAGCAATCAGCCCCAGCATTTT,CATSDISQALYSNQPQHF
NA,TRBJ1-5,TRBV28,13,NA,TGTGCCAGCAGTTTATTCGGAGGCCAGCCCCAGCATTTT,CASSLFGGQPQHF
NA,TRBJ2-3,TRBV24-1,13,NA,TGTGCCACCAGTGGCAGTCACACAGATACGCAGTATTTT,CATSGSHTDTQYF
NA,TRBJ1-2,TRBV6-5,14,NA,TGTGCCTCCGGGGAAGCCGGATCTGACTATGGCTACACCTTC,CASGEAGSDYGYTF
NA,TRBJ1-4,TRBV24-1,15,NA,TGTGCCACCAGTGGACCGGGACAAGGGAATGAAAAACTGTTTTTT,CATSGPGQGNEKLFF
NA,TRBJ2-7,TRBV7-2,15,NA,TGTGCCAGCAGCTTAGGATCCGACAGTTCCTACGAGCAGTACTTC,CASSLGSDSSYEQYF
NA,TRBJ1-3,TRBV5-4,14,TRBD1,TGTGCCAGCAGCTCACAGGGGGCGGCAAACACCATATATTTT,CASSSQGAANTIYF
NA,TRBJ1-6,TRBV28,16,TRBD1,TGTGCCAGCATAGCGCCGGGGACAGCCTATAATTCACCCCTCCACTTT,CASIAPGTAYNSPLHF
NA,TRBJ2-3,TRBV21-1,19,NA,TGTGCCAGCATACACTCCGGGACAGGGGGCACTCGAGGCACAGATACGCAGTATTTT,CASIHSGTGGTRGTDTQYF
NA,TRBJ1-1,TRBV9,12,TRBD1,TGTGCCAGCAGCGGACAGGGGGCTGAAGCTTTCTTT,CASSGQGAEAFF
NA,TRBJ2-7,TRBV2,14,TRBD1,TGTGCCAGCCGGGACAGCGAAAGCTCCTACGAGCAGTACTTC,CASRDSESSYEQYF
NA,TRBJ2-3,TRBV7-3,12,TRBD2,TGTGCCAGCAGCCCCCTGGGGGGGGCGCAGTATTTT,CASSPLGGAQYF
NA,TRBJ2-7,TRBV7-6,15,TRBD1,TGTGCCAGCAGCCCCATGGCAGGGGGAAGCTACGAGCAGTACTTC,CASSPMAGGSYEQYF
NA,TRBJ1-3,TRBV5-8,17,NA,TGTGCCAGCAGCTTGCCCCCGGACAGCTACTCTGGAAACACCATATATTTT,CASSLPPDSYSGNTIYF
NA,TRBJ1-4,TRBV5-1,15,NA,TGCGCCAGCAGCTTGGGGACAAGCCTAAATGAAAAACTGTTTTTT,CASSLGTSLNEKLFF
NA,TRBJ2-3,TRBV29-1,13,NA,TGCAGCGTTGGGGCTAGCGGCACAGATACGCAGTATTTT,CSVGASGTDTQYF